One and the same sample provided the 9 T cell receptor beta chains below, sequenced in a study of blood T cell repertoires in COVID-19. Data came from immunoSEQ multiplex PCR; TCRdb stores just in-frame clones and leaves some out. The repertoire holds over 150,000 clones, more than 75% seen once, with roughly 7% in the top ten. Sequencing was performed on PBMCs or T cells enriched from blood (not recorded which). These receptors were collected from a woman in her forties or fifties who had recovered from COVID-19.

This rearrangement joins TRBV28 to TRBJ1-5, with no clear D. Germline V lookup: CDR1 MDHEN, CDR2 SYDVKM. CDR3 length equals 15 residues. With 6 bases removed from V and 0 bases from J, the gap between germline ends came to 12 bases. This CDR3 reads CASRTWTASNQPQHF. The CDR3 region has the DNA TGTGCCAGCAGGACGTGGACTGCTAGCAATCAGCCCCAGCATTTT.

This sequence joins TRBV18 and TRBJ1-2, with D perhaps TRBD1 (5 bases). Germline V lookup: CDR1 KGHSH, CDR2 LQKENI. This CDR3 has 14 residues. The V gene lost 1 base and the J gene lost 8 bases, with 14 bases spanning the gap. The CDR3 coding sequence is TGTGCCAGCTCACCACTGACAGATCCGGAAGGCTACACCTTC. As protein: CASSPLTDPEGYTF. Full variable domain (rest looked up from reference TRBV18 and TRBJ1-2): NAGVMQNPRHLVRRRGQEARLRCSPMKGHSHVYWYRQLPEEGLKFMVYLQKENIIDESGMPKERFSAEFPKEGPSILRIQQVVRGDSAAYFCASSPLTDPEGYTFGSGTRLTVV.

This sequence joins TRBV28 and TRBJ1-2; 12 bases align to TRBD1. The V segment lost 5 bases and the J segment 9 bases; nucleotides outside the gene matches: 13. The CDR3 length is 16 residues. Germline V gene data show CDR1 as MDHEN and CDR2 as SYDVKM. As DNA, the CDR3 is TGTGCCAGCAGTCCGGGACAGGGGGCGCGGGGTAGGAGCTACACCTTC. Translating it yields CASSPGQGARGRSYTF.

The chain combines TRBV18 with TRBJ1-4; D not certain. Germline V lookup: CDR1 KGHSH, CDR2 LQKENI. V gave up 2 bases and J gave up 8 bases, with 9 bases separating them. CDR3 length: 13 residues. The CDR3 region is CASSPGVGEKLFF. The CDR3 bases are TGTGCCAGCTCACCAGGAGTTGGCGAAAAACTGTTTTTT.

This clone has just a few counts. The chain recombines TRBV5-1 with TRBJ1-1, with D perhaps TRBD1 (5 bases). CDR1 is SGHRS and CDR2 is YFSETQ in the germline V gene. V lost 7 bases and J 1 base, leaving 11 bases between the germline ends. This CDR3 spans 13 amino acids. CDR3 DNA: TGCGCCAGCGGACTGGGGGGGAACACTGAAGCTTTCTTT. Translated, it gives CASGLGGNTEAFF.

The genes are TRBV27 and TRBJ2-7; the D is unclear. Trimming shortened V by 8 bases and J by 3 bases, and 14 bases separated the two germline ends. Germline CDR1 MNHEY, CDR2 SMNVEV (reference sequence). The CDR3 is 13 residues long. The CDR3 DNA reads TGTGCCAGCCGCCGAGGAAGATACTACGAGCAGTACTTC. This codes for CASRRGRYYEQYF.

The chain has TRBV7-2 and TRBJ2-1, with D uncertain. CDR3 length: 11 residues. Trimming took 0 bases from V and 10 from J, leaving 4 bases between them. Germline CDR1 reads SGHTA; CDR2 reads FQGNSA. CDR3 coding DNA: TGTGCCAGCAGCTTAGCGGAGGAGCAGTTCTTC. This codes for CASSLAEEQFF.

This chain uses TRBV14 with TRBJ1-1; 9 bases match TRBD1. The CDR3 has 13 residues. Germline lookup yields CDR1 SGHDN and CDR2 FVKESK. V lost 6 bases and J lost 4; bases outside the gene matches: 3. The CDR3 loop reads CASRGTGRTEAFF. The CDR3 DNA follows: TGTGCCAGCAGGGGGACAGGGCGCACTGAAGCTTTCTTT.

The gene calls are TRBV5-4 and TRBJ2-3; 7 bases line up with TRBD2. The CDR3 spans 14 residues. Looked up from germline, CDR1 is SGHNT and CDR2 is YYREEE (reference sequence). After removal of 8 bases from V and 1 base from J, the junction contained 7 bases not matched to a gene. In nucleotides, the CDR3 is TGTGCCAGTCAGAGCGGGATTGGCACAGATACGCAGTATTTT. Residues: CASQSGIGTDTQYF.